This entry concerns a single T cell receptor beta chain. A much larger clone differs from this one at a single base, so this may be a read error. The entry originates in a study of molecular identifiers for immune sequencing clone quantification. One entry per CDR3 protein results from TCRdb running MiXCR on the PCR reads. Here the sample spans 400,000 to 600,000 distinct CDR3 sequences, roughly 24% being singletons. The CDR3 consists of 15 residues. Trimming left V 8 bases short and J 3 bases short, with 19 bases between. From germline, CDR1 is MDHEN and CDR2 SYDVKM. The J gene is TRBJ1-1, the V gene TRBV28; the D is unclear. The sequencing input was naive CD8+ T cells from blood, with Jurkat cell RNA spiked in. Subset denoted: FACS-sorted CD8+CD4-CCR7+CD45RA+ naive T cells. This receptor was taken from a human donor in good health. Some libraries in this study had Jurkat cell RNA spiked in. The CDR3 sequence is CASAHYVHSDTEAFF. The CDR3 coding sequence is TGTGCCAGCGCCCATTATGTACATTCGGACACTGAAGCTTTCTTT.